This note documents a single TCR beta chain sequence. The CDR3 spans 13 residues. V gave up 8 bases and J gave up 8 bases, with 21 bases separating them. Germline-derived CDR1 and CDR2 are GTSNPN and SVGIG (reference sequence). The source of the sample is a study of shared clonotypes between healthy human individuals. As processed by the authors: ImmunoSEQ yielded junction-only sequences lacking quality scores, so filtering differed. Clones were read by immunoSEQ multiplex PCR, and TCRdb kept only the in-frame ones, dropping some. V, J and clone size were drawn from that table, and D and trimming were deduced from the DNA. The table shows fewer than 550,000 clones, with 60% to 80% occurring only once. All donors were Caucasian adults living in Nashville, Tennessee. The study used about 90 million PBMCs per unsorted sample for genomic DNA.

Sequenced sample: PBMCs. The clonotype was recovered from a woman in her thirties or forties in good health. Some clones in this sample may be carry-over from other donors' samples. The chain is built from TRBV30 and TRBJ1-2; possible D gene TRBD1, 5 bases. The CDR3 DNA reads TGTGCCCAGAGTGTAATAGGGACGCAAGGCTACACCTTC. Amino acids: CAQSVIGTQGYTF. The full variable domain, its missing parts supplied by reference TRBV30 and TRBJ1-2, is SQTIHQWPATLVQPVGSPLSLECTVEGTSNPNLYWYRQAAGRGLQLLFYSVGIGQISSEVPQNLSASRPQDRQFILSSKKLLLSDSGFYLCAQSVIGTQGYTFGSGTRLTVV.